This T cell receptor beta chain was recorded in a study of T cell responses to AZD1222 COVID-19 vaccine. Study-wide findings and caveats: Spike-specific TCR breadth and depth both grew after two AZD1222 doses. Donors were mostly white British, more females; clonal diversity possibly underestimated.

CDR3 length: 15 amino acids. With 1 base removed from V and 6 bases from J, the gap between germline ends came to 13 bases. Germline assignment: CDR1 MGHDK and CDR2 SYGVNS. Notes on this clone: The antigen remains unidentified.

Profiling relied on immunoSEQ multiplex PCR, and the TCRdb table lists in-frame clones only, not all of them. The sample consists of about 150,000 clones, about 95% of them appearing once. V is TRBV25-1 and J is TRBJ2-4; possible D gene TRBD2, 5 bases. The sample in question was peripheral blood, obtained on day 0 of AZD1222 vaccination. This clonotype originated in an adult in good health. The CDR3 here is CASSEWRGSVNIQYF. CDR3 sequence (DNA): TGTGCCAGCAGTGAATGGCGAGGGAGCGTAAACATTCAGTACTTC.